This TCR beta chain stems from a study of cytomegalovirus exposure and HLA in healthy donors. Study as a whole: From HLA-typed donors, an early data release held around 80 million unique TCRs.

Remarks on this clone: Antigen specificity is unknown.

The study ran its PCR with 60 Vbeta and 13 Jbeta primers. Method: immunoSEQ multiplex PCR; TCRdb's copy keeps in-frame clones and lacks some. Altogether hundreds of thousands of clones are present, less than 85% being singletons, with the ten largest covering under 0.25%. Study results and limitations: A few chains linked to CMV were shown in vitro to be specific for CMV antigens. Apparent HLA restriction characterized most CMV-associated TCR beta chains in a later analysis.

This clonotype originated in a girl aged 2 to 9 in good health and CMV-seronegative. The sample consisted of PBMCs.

In DNA form, the CDR3 reads TGTGCCAGCTCACCGGACAGCCCCGAGCAGTACTTC. Translation: CASSPDSPEQYF. The chain is built from TRBV18 and TRBJ2-7; D possibly corresponds to TRBD1 (6 bases). From germline, CDR1 is KGHSH and CDR2 LQKENI. The CDR3 is 12 amino acids. V was pared by 3 bases and J by 6 bases, with 9 bases between.